Each of the 17 T cell receptor beta chains below was sequenced from the same sample in a study of read filtering for tumor transcriptome and immune sequencing. The library was built from 400 ng RNA with molecular barcoded adaptors for alpha/delta and beta/gamma chains. TCRdb re-analysed the reads in MiXCR, keeping a single row per CDR3 protein. The sample has about 39,000 distinct CDR3 sequences; more than 13% are singletons. Sample: a population of CD138-negative cells sorted from bone marrow. The receptors shown here come from a donor aged 40 or older with multiple myeloma.

This clonotype was observed at least ten times. The chain combines TRBV5-4 with TRBJ1-1; 11 bases line up with TRBD1. The germline V gene has CDR1 SGHNT and CDR2 YYREEE (reference sequence). This CDR3 spans 17 amino acids. J lost 5 bases, V lost 4 bases, and 13 bases had no gene match. The CDR3 coding sequence is TGTGCCAGCAGCCCGACCGGGACAGGGGGAGGTTATACTGAAGCTTTCTTT. Amino acid sequence: CASSPTGTGGGYTEAFF.

This clonotype was seen many times. One base away lies a much larger clone, so this may be a sequencing read error. The chain employs TRBV6-1 and TRBJ2-1; D unclear. Germline values: CDR1 MNHNS, CDR2 SASEGT. The CDR3 totals 14 residues. The CDR3 DNA is TGTGCCAGCACGGGCGGCGACGCCTACAATGGGCAGTTCTTC. This gives the protein CASTGGDAYNGQFF.

V usage is TRBV21-1 and J usage is TRBJ2-5; the table's D call TRBD2 went unverified against the DNA. TRBV21-1 is a pseudogene. The length of the CDR3 is 18 residues. The CDR3 spells CASSNGLAGGTLQETQYF. DNA of the CDR3: TGTGCCAGCAGCAATGGACTAGCGGGAGGCACACTCCAAGAGACCCAGTACTTC.

The table lists this clonotype with many counts. J is TRBJ2-2 and V is TRBV5-5; 7 nucleotides match TRBD1. The CDR3 totals 14 residues. In germline, CDR1 is SGHKS, CDR2 YYEKEE (reference sequence). The ends lost 4 bases at V and 4 bases at J; junction bases unmatched: 4. CDR3 nucleotide sequence: TGTGCCAGCAGCAAGGGGGCGATCACCGGGGAGCTGTTTTTT. Translating it yields CASSKGAITGELFF.

This clonotype was detected ten times or more. The V call is TRBV14, the J call TRBJ2-5, with 7 bases lining up with TRBD1. This CDR3 region has 16 residues. Germline-derived CDR1 and CDR2 are SGHDN and FVKESK. Trimming took 2 bases from V and 2 from J; bases not matched to a gene: 8. CDR3 in amino acids: CASSQLSGTAQETQYF. Written as DNA, the CDR3 is TGTGCCAGCAGCCAACTTTCCGGGACAGCTCAAGAGACCCAGTACTTC.

A word on this clonotype: At one end the junction does not follow the germline gene, possibly because of a read error. CDR3 in DNA: TGCGCCAGCAGCTTCGGGGTTAGTGGGCCTGGGGCCAACGCCCTGACTTTC. Its translation: CASSFGVSGPGANALTF. The chain joins TRBV5-1 to TRBJ2-6, with D perhaps TRBD1 or TRBD2 (5 bases each). The CDR3 runs to 17 residues. Germline V gene sequence: CDR1 SGHRS, CDR2 YFSETQ.

There are a few counts of this clonotype. The CDR3 reads CATSRVLLSGSDTGELFF. The CDR3 bases are TGTGCCACCAGCAGAGTACTGTTGAGCGGGAGTGACACCGGGGAGCTGTTTTTT. The J gene is TRBJ2-2, the V gene TRBV15; 8 nucleotides match TRBD2. Germline CDR1 is LNHNV and CDR2 is YYDKDF (reference sequence). V dropped 1 base and J dropped 3; count of bases not matched to a gene: 10. There are 18 residues in the CDR3.

This clonotype occurred many times. This chain links TRBV9 with TRBJ1-3; D remains unclear. This CDR3 contains 14 residues. CDR1 SGDLS and CDR2 YYNGEE come from the germline V gene. V lost 1 base to trimming and J lost 3 bases, with 8 bases between them. CDR3 in amino acids: CASSVSGVGNTIYF. CDR3 DNA: TGTGCCAGCAGCGTAAGCGGGGTTGGAAACACCATATATTTT. Filled out from reference TRBV9 and TRBJ1-3, the complete variable domain reads DSGVTQTPKHLITATGQRVTLRCSPRSGDLSVYWYQQSLDQGLQFLIQYYNGEERAKGNILERFSAQQFPDLHSELNLSSLELGDSALYFCASSVSGVGNTIYFGEGSWLTVV.

This clonotype was seen many times. The V gene is TRBV6-2 or TRBV6-3, the J gene TRBJ1-1; D not certain. Trimming took 2 bases from V and 1 from J, leaving 2 bases between them. Per the germline V gene, CDR1 is MNHEY and CDR2 is SVGEGT. The CDR3 sequence is 12 residues long. This CDR3 reads CASSYRNTEAFF. The CDR3 DNA reads as TGTGCCAGCAGTTACAGGAACACTGAAGCTTTCTTT.

This clonotype was detected ten times or more. The chain combines TRBV5-6 with TRBJ1-5; D ambiguous. Deletions cut 1 base from V and 4 bases from J, with 3 bases between. The CDR3 loop spans 12 amino acids. CDR1 is SGHDT and CDR2 is YYEEEE in the germline V gene. The CDR3 here is CASSLQNQPQHF. In nucleotides, the CDR3 is TGTGCCAGCAGCTTGCAAAATCAGCCCCAGCATTTT.

In its sample, this clonotype was seen many times. This rearrangement joins TRBV7-6 to TRBJ2-5; TRBD1 aligns across 7 bases. CDR1 is SGHVS, CDR2 FNYEAQ, per germline. The junction had 9 bases not matched to a gene; V was cut back by 5 bases and J by 3 bases. This CDR3 has 15 residues. CDR3 sequence reads: CASSRNTGTEETQYF. The CDR3, as DNA: TGTGCCAGCAGCCGCAATACCGGGACAGAAGAGACCCAGTACTTC.

The sample holds many counts of this clonotype. The chain has TRBV29-1 and TRBJ1-4, with D perhaps matching TRBD1 (5 bases). In germline, CDR1 is SQVTM, CDR2 ANQGSEA. The CDR3 has 14 amino acids. Trimming removed 6 bases from V and 6 bases from J, with 17 bases in between. Here the CDR3 reads CSVKSGRSDEKLFF. The CDR3 DNA sequence: TGCAGCGTAAAATCAGGGCGATCGGATGAAAAACTGTTTTTT.

At least ten counts were recorded for this clonotype. This sequence joins TRBV7-3 and TRBJ1-1; weak D call: TRBD1 (6 bases). In germline, CDR1 is SGHTA, CDR2 FQGTGA. Trimming removed 6 bases from V and 4 bases from J, with 12 bases in between. The CDR3 covers 13 residues. CDR3 amino acids: CASSPQGITEAFF. The CDR3 DNA follows: TGTGCCAGCAGTCCACAGGGAATCACTGAAGCTTTCTTT.

This clonotype was picked up many times. The chain couples TRBV30 to TRBJ2-1, with D possibly being TRBD1 (5 bases). This CDR3 has 15 amino acids. V gave up 0 bases and J gave up 6 bases, with 15 bases separating them. Germline V lookup: CDR1 GTSNPN, CDR2 SVGIG (reference sequence). The chain's CDR3 is CAWSVRAPRGNEQFF. CDR3 in DNA: TGTGCCTGGAGTGTACGGGCTCCTAGGGGCAATGAGCAGTTCTTC.

This rearrangement joins TRBV12-3 or TRBV12-4 to TRBJ2-3; maybe TRBD2 (5 bases). The CDR3 totals 14 residues. The V end lost 8 bases, the J end lost 7 bases, and 19 bases lay between the germline ends. This CDR3 reads CASSPGSLFHTQYF. The CDR3 coding sequence is TGTGCCAGCTCCCCGGGGTCCTTGTTCCATACGCAGTATTTT.

The sample holds many counts of this clonotype. This rearrangement joins TRBV6-1 to TRBJ1-2, with unresolved D. The CDR3 has 13 amino acids. CDR1 and CDR2 from the germline V gene are MNHNS and SASEGT. With 8 bases removed from V and 7 bases from J, the gap between germline ends came to 17 bases. The CDR3 loop is CASAEKEYFGYTF. The CDR3 DNA reads as TGTGCCAGCGCGGAAAAGGAATATTTTGGCTACACCTTC.

This clonotype was seen many times. CDR3 nucleotide sequence: TGTGCCATCAGTGATAAGGGTTCTAACTATGGCTACACCTTC. Protein product: CAISDKGSNYGYTF. The chain combines TRBV10-3 with TRBJ1-2; D is ambiguous. The V gene's germline CDR1 is ENHRY and CDR2 SYGVKD. The length of the CDR3 is 14 residues. V was cut by 3 bases and J by 0 bases, with 8 bases left in between.